The 3 T cell receptor beta chains presented below share a single source sample, sequenced in a study of blood T cell repertoires in COVID-19. The method was immunoSEQ multiplex PCR; TCRdb's version includes in-frame clones alone and lacks a portion of them. The data contain roughly 94,000 clones, 65% to 90% of them singletons. Sequenced input: peripheral blood. The source is a man in his 60s with acute or convalescent COVID-19.

The rearrangement links TRBV27 to TRBJ1-6; 8 bases align to TRBD1. Trimming cost V 7 bases and J 7 bases; bases outside gene matches: 15. Germline V gene lookup returns CDR1 MNHEY and CDR2 SMNVEV (reference sequence). The CDR3 spans 17 residues. The CDR3 DNA follows: TGTGCCAGCAAAAACAGGGGGGCGGTTGTTCAGAATTCACCCCTCCACTTT. This gives the protein CASKNRGAVVQNSPLHF.

This sequence joins TRBV5-1 and TRBJ2-3; D perhaps matches TRBD2 (6 bases). From germline, CDR1 is SGHRS and CDR2 YFSETQ. CDR3 length equals 14 residues. V was clipped by 5 bases and J by 5 bases, with 15 bases between them. DNA of the CDR3: TGCGCCAGCAGTCACGCGGAGGGTATAGATACGCAGTATTTT. It is translated as CASSHAEGIDTQYF. The full variable domain, completed using reference TRBV5-1 and TRBJ2-3, is KAGVTQTPRYLIKTRGQQVTLSCSPISGHRSVSWYQQTPGQGLQFLFEYFSETQRNKGNFPGRFSGRQFSNSRSEMNVSTLELGDSALYLCASSHAEGIDTQYFGPGTRLTVL.

This clone was recorded a few times. This chain joins TRBV3-1 (or the pseudogene TRBV3-2) and TRBJ1-2; D unresolved. V gave up 4 bases and J gave up 7 bases, with 13 bases separating them. Looked up from germline, CDR1 is LGHDT and CDR2 is YNNKEL (reference sequence). The CDR3 contains 13 residues. CDR3 in amino acids: CASSLGGYGGYTF. CDR3 bases: TGTGCCAGCAGCCTTGGAGGGTACGGTGGCTACACCTTC.